What follows describes a single TCR beta chain. Its antigen is not known. The germline V gene has CDR1 SEHNR and CDR2 FQNEAQ (reference sequence). CDR3 size: 16 residues. J lost 5 bases, V lost 1 base, and 7 bases had no gene match. The data derive from a study of T cell responses to AZD1222 COVID-19 vaccine. Notes on the study in general: Clonal diversity was possibly underestimated; the donors were predominantly white British and more often female.

Using immunoSEQ multiplex PCR, the repertoire was profiled, and TCRdb retains in-frame clones only, with some absent. The profile shows 120,000 or so clones, roughly nine tenths of them singletons. The chain joins TRBV7-9 to TRBJ2-1, with TRBD1 matching over 8 bases. The input for sequencing was peripheral blood, taken on day 0 of AZD1222 vaccination. The sequence came from an adult in good health. DNA of the CDR3: TGTGCCAGCAGCTTAGGAGGGACAGGTATCAACAATGAGCAGTTCTTC. It codes for CASSLGGTGINNEQFF.